These 5 T cell receptor beta chains share one sample of origin, sequenced in a study of T cell repertoires in cytomegalovirus infection. In TCRdb, the reads were re-called with MiXCR into one record per CDR3 protein. The repertoire holds 450,000 to 650,000 distinct CDR3 sequences, with 40% as singletons. No antigen is known for these receptors. The sequencing used cultured PBMCs, collected from culture after CMV antigen stimulation. The receptors were sampled from a human donor in good health (CMV status not recorded). Some clones in this sample may be carry-over from other donors' samples.

V gene TRBV2 combines with J gene TRBJ1-5; TRBD1 agrees at 7 bases. Germline V lookup: CDR1 SNHLY, CDR2 FYNNEI. This CDR3 has 16 residues. Trimming cost V 5 bases and J 3 bases; bases outside gene matches: 10. The CDR3 nucleotides are TGTGCCAGCAGTTGGGAAGACAGGGCTTTCAATCAGCCCCAGCATTTT. Its protein is CASSWEDRAFNQPQHF.

This clonotype showed up many times. This chain connects TRBV7-2 to TRBJ2-3; D gene ambiguous. There are 12 residues in the CDR3. Germline V gene data show CDR1 as SGHTA and CDR2 as FQGNSA. Trimming took 5 bases from V and 4 from J, leaving 7 bases between them. CDR3 residues: CASSRDSDTQYF. CDR3 in DNA: TGTGCCAGCAGCCGAGACTCAGATACGCAGTATTTT.

This clonotype was found a few times. The chain has TRBV19 and TRBJ1-1, with D uncertain. This CDR3 is built from 14 residues. The germline CDR1 and CDR2 sequences are LNHDA and SQIVND (reference sequence). The V end was cut by 9 bases, the J end by 6 bases, with 20 bases between. The CDR3 loop reads CASSPGRLGSEAFF. The CDR3 DNA reads as TGTGCCAGCTCCCCCGGAAGGCTGGGGTCTGAAGCTTTCTTT.

This clonotype was observed a handful of times. The genes are TRBV6-2 or TRBV6-3 and TRBJ2-7, with D possibly matching TRBD1 (6 bases). The germline gives CDR1 MNHEY, CDR2 SVGEGT. This CDR3 has 13 amino acids. Trimming pared 6 bases from V and 3 bases from J, leaving 12 bases between. The CDR3 loop is CASRKGHGYEQYF. For the CDR3, the DNA is TGTGCCAGCAGAAAGGGACACGGCTACGAGCAGTACTTC.

This clonotype occurred a few times. This chain links TRBV7-8 with TRBJ2-7, with a tentative D call TRBD1 (7 bases). Trimming removed 5 bases at V and 0 bases at J, with 26 bases between. This CDR3 is built from 19 residues. Germline assignment: CDR1 SGHVS and CDR2 FQNEAQ. The CDR3 DNA sequence: TGTGCCAGCAGCGCCCTCCGAGGGGGCGGGGCTGAACGCTCCTACGAGCAGTACTTC. The encoded protein is CASSALRGGGAERSYEQYF.